This T cell receptor beta chain was obtained from a study of cytomegalovirus exposure and HLA in healthy donors. Study-wide results and caveats: The study listed around 150 cytomegalovirus-associated TCR beta chains. It is likely that the observed cluster of highly shared sequence variants was a sequencing artifact. A later look showed TCR association rates differing by HLA locus, highest for DRB1 and lowest for HLA-C.

The PCR made use of 60 Vbeta and 13 Jbeta primers. Data came from immunoSEQ multiplex PCR; TCRdb stores just in-frame clones and leaves some out. This sample has approximately 77,000 clones, with around 65% found just once. In the case of this clone: Its antigen is unknown.

CDR1 SGHTA and CDR2 FQGNSA come from the germline V gene. Trimming took off 2 bases at V and 7 bases at J, with 17 bases between the two ends. The CDR3 consists of 16 residues. The sequence was collected from a man between 60 and 70 years old in good health and CMV-seropositive. Material for sequencing was PBMCs. The chain carries TRBV7-2 and TRBJ2-2; tentatively, D is TRBD1 (5 bases). This chain's CDR3 is CASSLSMSRAHGELFF. For the CDR3, the DNA is TGTGCCAGCAGCTTAAGTATGAGCAGGGCGCACGGGGAGCTGTTTTTT.